A selection of T cell receptor beta chains follows, all from one sample in a study of OX40 agonist ivuxolimab in advanced cancers. TCRdb's copy holds only in-frame clones and misses some; the assay was immunoSEQ multiplex PCR. The table lists around 30,000 clones, 70% to 90% of them singletons, with around 54% in the top ten. The sequencing here drew on CD4+ or CD8+ T cells sorted from blood, taken in a trial of the OX40 agonist ivuxolimab. The receptors derive from an adult with an advanced solid tumor such as melanoma, head and neck, liver or kidney cancer. CDR3s include the opening cysteine and the closing phenylalanine or tryptophan. D genes are given only for firm matches. Some rows mark clone size as missing; the rest say once, few, many or name a class of expanded clone.

size: NA; J: TRBJ2-3; D: NA; V: TRBV13; DNA: TGTGCCAGCAGCCGAGCGGGACAGGACACAGATACGCAGTATTTT; CDR3: CASSRAGQDTDTQYF
size: NA; J: TRBJ2-1; D: NA; V: TRBV29-1; DNA: TGCAGCTCCGACAATGAGCAGTTCTTC; CDR3: CSSDNEQFF
size: few; J: TRBJ2-7; D: NA; V: TRBV6-5; DNA: TGTGCCAGCAGTTACTGGCCAGGGGTCTCCTACGAGCAGTACTTC; CDR3: CASSYWPGVSYEQYF
size: NA; J: TRBJ1-1; D: NA; V: TRBV27; DNA: TGTGCCAGCAGTTTGGGAGGTTTCGCTGAAGCTTTCTTT; CDR3: CASSLGGFAEAFF
size: NA; J: TRBJ2-7; D: NA; V: TRBV7-2; DNA: TGTGCCAGCAGTCTCCTCTACGAGCAGTACTTC; CDR3: CASSLLYEQYF
size: few; J: TRBJ2-3; D: NA; V: TRBV19; DNA: TGTGCCAGTAGTATACTCGGACAGTCTTCTAGCACAGATACGCAGTATTTT; CDR3: CASSILGQSSSTDTQYF
size: NA; J: TRBJ2-2; D: NA; V: TRBV19; DNA: TGTGCCAGTGGTGGGTCTTCGCTCGGACGGGAGCTGTTTTTT; CDR3: CASGGSSLGRELFF
size: NA; J: TRBJ2-2; D: NA; V: TRBV9; DNA: TGTGCCAGCAGCCCGCGACAGTTCACCGGGGAGCTGTTTTTT; CDR3: CASSPRQFTGELFF
size: NA; J: TRBJ2-1; D: NA; V: TRBV4-1; DNA: TGCGCCAGCAGCCAAGCGATCCCCCCCAGTGGGCCTGAGCAGTTCTTC; CDR3: CASSQAIPPSGPEQFF
size: NA; J: TRBJ2-3; D: NA; V: TRBV11-3; DNA: TGTGCCAGCAGGGAGGACGGCGGGGATACGCAGTATTTT; CDR3: CASREDGGDTQYF
size: NA; J: TRBJ2-5; D: TRBD2; V: TRBV5-8; DNA: TGTGCCAGCAGCCCTGGACTAGCGGGGGGATTGGCCCAGTACTTC; CDR3: CASSPGLAGGLAQYF
size: NA; J: TRBJ1-3; D: NA; V: TRBV6-1; DNA: TGTGCCAGCAGTGCCGACCGTTTCTACTCTGGAAACACCATATATTTT; CDR3: CASSADRFYSGNTIYF
size: NA; J: TRBJ1-2; D: NA; V: TRBV7-9; DNA: TGTGCCAGCAGCGGGGCTAACTATGGCTACACCTTC; CDR3: CASSGANYGYTF
size: NA; J: TRBJ2-1; D: NA; V: TRBV12-5; DNA: TGTGCTAGTGGTTTTTTCGGCAATGAGCAGTTCTTC; CDR3: CASGFFGNEQFF
size: NA; J: TRBJ2-1; D: NA; V: TRBV7-9; DNA: TGTGCCAGCAGCGTACTACCTGGAGCGGACGCCTACAATGAGCAGTTCTTC; CDR3: CASSVLPGADAYNEQFF
size: once; J: TRBJ1-1; D: NA; V: TRBV7-9; DNA: TGTGCCAGCTCCGGCCAGAACACTGAAGCTTTCTTT; CDR3: CASSGQNTEAFF
size: few; J: TRBJ1-2; D: NA; V: TRBV5-1; DNA: TGCGCCAGCAGCTTGGAGACAGAGTATGGCTACACCTTC; CDR3: CASSLETEYGYTF
size: NA; J: TRBJ1-2; D: NA; V: TRBV30; DNA: TGTGCCTGGGTTGTAGGCGATGGCTACACCTTC; CDR3: CAWVVGDGYTF
size: NA; J: TRBJ1-1; D: NA; V: TRBV19; DNA: TGTGCCAGTAGTATAGGGTTCGGAGTCATGAACACTGAAGCTTTCTTT; CDR3: CASSIGFGVMNTEAFF
size: NA; J: TRBJ2-5; D: NA; V: TRBV7-9; DNA: TGTGCCAGCAGCCCCCCTAGGGGCCGGGAGACCCAGTACTTC; CDR3: CASSPPRGRETQYF
size: NA; J: TRBJ1-1; D: NA; V: TRBV6-6; DNA: TGTGCCATCGTGACCATTTTAGGTGAAGCTTTCTTT; CDR3: CAIVTILGEAFF
size: NA; J: TRBJ2-7; D: TRBD1; V: TRBV5-6; DNA: TGTGCCAGCAGCAAAACCGGGACAGGGAGCTACGAGCAGTACTTC; CDR3: CASSKTGTGSYEQYF
size: few; J: TRBJ2-7; D: NA; V: TRBV30; DNA: TGTGCCTGGAGTGCGGGGGGCCTGAGGGAGCAGTACTTC; CDR3: CAWSAGGLREQYF
size: NA; J: TRBJ2-1; D: NA; V: TRBV7-2; DNA: TGTGCCAGCAGCTTAGGCCGGGACTCCTTCTACAATGAGCAGTTCTTC; CDR3: CASSLGRDSFYNEQFF
size: NA; J: TRBJ1-2; D: NA; V: TRBV27; DNA: TGTGCCAGCAGTTTGGCTGGGCCCATTAACTATGGCTACACCTTC; CDR3: CASSLAGPINYGYTF
size: NA; J: TRBJ2-3; D: TRBD2; V: TRBV7-6; DNA: TGTGCCAGCAGCTTTTGGACTAGCGGGGGGGCTGGACCAGATACGCAGTATTTT; CDR3: CASSFWTSGGAGPDTQYF
size: NA; J: TRBJ1-3; D: TRBD1; V: TRBV7-2; DNA: TGTGCCAGCAGCCAAACAACAGGGGGCTCTGGAAACACCATATATTTT; CDR3: CASSQTTGGSGNTIYF
size: NA; J: TRBJ2-3; D: NA; V: TRBV28; DNA: TGTGCCAGCAGGGAGGGGGATACGCAGTATTTT; CDR3: CASREGDTQYF
size: NA; J: TRBJ2-5; D: TRBD2; V: TRBV9; DNA: TGTGCCAGCAGCGGCGGGGGGGAAGAGACCCAGTACTTC; CDR3: CASSGGGEETQYF
size: NA; J: TRBJ2-5; D: TRBD2; V: TRBV28; DNA: TGTGCCAGCAGTGTTGTTCTAGCGGTACAAGAGACCCAGTACTTC; CDR3: CASSVVLAVQETQYF
size: NA; J: TRBJ2-2; D: NA; V: TRBV11-2; DNA: TGTGCCAGCAGATCATACCCGGGGCAGGACACCGGGGAGCTGTTTTTT; CDR3: CASRSYPGQDTGELFF
size: once; J: TRBJ2-7; D: TRBD1; V: TRBV10-2; DNA: TGCGCCAGCCTTGACCTAGGACAGGGCTACGAGCAGTACTTC; CDR3: CASLDLGQGYEQYF
size: NA; J: TRBJ2-7; D: NA; V: TRBV4-3; DNA: TGCGCCAGCAGCCAAGATTGGCCACCGGGTCCCTACGAGCAGTACTTC; CDR3: CASSQDWPPGPYEQYF
size: NA; J: TRBJ1-4; D: NA; V: TRBV4-1; DNA: TGCGCCAGCAGCCAAGTTTCGGGGGGAGTTGAAAAACTGTTTTTT; CDR3: CASSQVSGGVEKLFF
size: NA; J: TRBJ1-1; D: NA; V: TRBV11-1; DNA: TGTGCCAGCAGCTTGGGTGTGCCTGAAGCTTTCTTT; CDR3: CASSLGVPEAFF
size: NA; J: TRBJ2-3; D: TRBD2; V: TRBV6-5; DNA: TGTGCCACCGTAGCGGGCGCTAGCACAGATACGCAGTATTTT; CDR3: CATVAGASTDTQYF
size: NA; J: TRBJ2-1; D: NA; V: TRBV4-3; DNA: TGCGCCAGCAGCCAAGGTTGGAATGAGCAGTTCTTC; CDR3: CASSQGWNEQFF
size: NA; J: TRBJ2-3; D: NA; V: TRBV30; DNA: TGTGCCTGGAGAGAACAGGGAGGGGGGTATTTT; CDR3: CAWREQGGGYF
size: NA; J: TRBJ2-1; D: NA; V: TRBV19; DNA: TGTGCCAGTAGTATAGGGTTAAGCTCCTACAATGAGCAGTTCTTC; CDR3: CASSIGLSSYNEQFF
size: NA; J: TRBJ2-5; D: NA; V: TRBV19; DNA: TGTGCCACTTGGGGGCAAGAGACCCAGTACTTC; CDR3: CATWGQETQYF
size: NA; J: TRBJ1-2; D: NA; V: TRBV14; DNA: TGTGCCAGCAGCCAAGGTGTTGGGCAGGCTAACTATGGCTACACCTTC; CDR3: CASSQGVGQANYGYTF
size: once; J: TRBJ2-7; D: NA; V: TRBV7-3; DNA: TGTGCCAGCAGCTTAATAGGGGGCTCCTACGAGCAGTACTTC; CDR3: CASSLIGGSYEQYF
size: NA; J: TRBJ2-7; D: NA; V: TRBV28; DNA: TGTGCCAGCACCTCAGACCTTAGCTCCTACGAGCAGTACTTC; CDR3: CASTSDLSSYEQYF
size: NA; J: TRBJ1-1; D: NA; V: TRBV4-1; DNA: TGCGCCAGCAGCCAAGAAGGAGTGCTCACTGAAGCTTTCTTT; CDR3: CASSQEGVLTEAFF
size: NA; J: TRBJ2-1; D: TRBD2; V: TRBV2; DNA: TGTGCCGAGCTAGCGGGGGGAAATGAGCAGTTCTTC; CDR3: CAELAGGNEQFF
size: NA; J: TRBJ2-7; D: NA; V: TRBV7-3; DNA: TGTGCCAGCAGCTCGGGACAAGAGCAGTACTTC; CDR3: CASSSGQEQYF